This passage covers 7 T cell receptor beta chains from one sample sequenced in a study of blood T cell repertoires in COVID-19. Some clones are missing from TCRdb's copy, which holds only in-frame ones; the method was immunoSEQ multiplex PCR. Counted here are 65,000 to 90,000 clones, roughly 84% occurring once; the ten biggest clones make up 11%. The sample consisted of peripheral blood. Every receptor here comes from a woman under 30 with acute or convalescent COVID-19.

The rearrangement links TRBV5-5 to TRBJ1-5; 7 bases are shared with TRBD1. Germline assignment: CDR1 SGHKS and CDR2 YYEKEE (reference sequence). This CDR3 comprises 16 residues. The ends lost 4 bases at V and 1 base at J; junction bases unmatched: 8. The CDR3 bases are TGTGCCAGCAGCCCAGATGACAGGGAAAGCAATCAGCCCCAGCATTTT. Amino acid sequence: CASSPDDRESNQPQHF.

The chain is built from TRBV28 and TRBJ2-7; 10 bases match TRBD2. The CDR3 has 16 residues. The junction had 10 bases not matched to a gene; V was cut back by 5 bases and J by 3 bases. Germline V lookup: CDR1 MDHEN, CDR2 SYDVKM. In DNA, the CDR3 is TGTGCCAGCAGTCTCCATCTAGCGGGGGCAAACTACGAGCAGTACTTC. Translating it yields CASSLHLAGANYEQYF.

The V call is TRBV11-3, the J call TRBJ2-6, with D tentatively TRBD1 (7 bases). Trimming stripped 5 bases from V and 0 bases from J, with 23 bases between. Germline V gives CDR1 SGHNT, CDR2 YENEEA. The CDR3 has 20 amino acids. CDR3 loop: CASSPGGFATGSSGANVLTF. CDR3 DNA sequence: TGTGCCAGCAGCCCTGGGGGGTTCGCGACAGGGAGCTCTGGGGCCAACGTCCTGACTTTC.

The chain couples TRBV6-1 to TRBJ2-2, with 7 bases aligning to TRBD1. The CDR3 is 16 residues long. The trim removed 2 bases at V and 0 bases at J, leaving 3 bases unmatched. The V gene's germline CDR1 is MNHNS and CDR2 SASEGT. The DNA of the CDR3 is TGTGCCAGCAGTGAATGGCAGGGGGCGAACACCGGGGAGCTGTTTTTT. Amino acids: CASSEWQGANTGELFF.

The chain carries TRBV5-1 and TRBJ2-1; 16 bases align to TRBD2. V was clipped by 4 bases and J by 2 bases; unmatched bases: 3. CDR1 SGHRS and CDR2 YFSETQ come from the germline V gene. The CDR3 is 17 residues long. This chain's CDR3 is CASSLGTSGGAYNEQFF. Here the CDR3 DNA reads TGCGCCAGCAGCCTCGGGACTAGCGGGGGGGCCTACAATGAGCAGTTCTTC.

The gene calls are TRBV3-1 (or the pseudogene TRBV3-2) and TRBJ1-2; 12 bases agree with TRBD1. Trimming at V came to 2 bases and at J to 7 bases, leaving 2 bases not matched to a gene. Germline V gene sequence: CDR1 LGHDT, CDR2 YNNKEL (reference sequence). The CDR3 runs to 14 residues. Here the CDR3 reads CASSQRDRGLGYTF. The CDR3 DNA sequence: TGTGCCAGCAGCCAACGGGACAGGGGGCTTGGCTACACCTTC.

The genes are TRBV27 and TRBJ2-1; 7 nucleotides line up with TRBD2. The junction had 6 bases not matched to a gene; V was cut back by 2 bases and J by 5 bases. CDR1 and CDR2 from the germline V gene are MNHEY and SMNVEV (reference sequence). The length of the CDR3 is 15 residues. CDR3 bases: TGTGCCAGCAGTTTAATTGGCGGGAGCCACAATGAGCAGTTCTTC. This translates into CASSLIGGSHNEQFF.